The 22 T cell receptor beta chains in this list originate from one sample, sequenced in a study of blood T cell repertoires in COVID-19. The data were produced by immunoSEQ multiplex PCR, yet TCRdb's version contains in-frame clones alone and is incomplete. This sample has over 150,000 clones; around four fifths occur once, and the top ten carry around 8.4%. Source material: peripheral blood. Every receptor here comes from a woman of 80 years or more with COVID-19, enrolled during active disease.

The chain couples TRBV7-9 to TRBJ1-4; the D gene is possibly TRBD1 (6 bases). This CDR3 has 16 amino acids. The V end lost 10 bases, the J end lost 6 bases, and 24 bases lay between the germline ends. In germline, CDR1 is SEHNR, CDR2 FQNEAQ (reference sequence). The CDR3 sequence: CATPYEDRPYYEKLFF. The CDR3 DNA sequence: TGTGCCACCCCCTACGAGGACAGACCGTACTATGAAAAACTGTTTTTT.

The chain joins TRBV4-2 to TRBJ1-5; possibly TRBD1 for D (5 bases). The germline V gene has CDR1 LGHNA and CDR2 YNFKEQ. Deletions cut 0 bases from V and 5 bases from J, with 17 bases between. CDR3 size: 17 residues. This CDR3 reads CASSQDFRNGGDQPQHF. Written as DNA, the CDR3 is TGTGCCAGCAGCCAAGACTTCAGAAACGGGGGGGATCAGCCCCAGCATTTT.

The chain is built from TRBV7-9 and TRBJ2-5; 9 bases line up with TRBD1. There are 13 residues in the CDR3. CDR1 and CDR2 (germline): SEHNR, FQNEAQ (reference sequence). V shed 5 bases and J 5 bases; nucleotides not matched to a gene: 3. The CDR3 DNA reads TGTGCCAGCAGCCACAGGGGGCCGGAGACCCAGTACTTC. As protein: CASSHRGPETQYF.

The chain has TRBV5-5 and TRBJ2-1, with D unclear. This CDR3 has 13 amino acids. Germline loops: CDR1 SGHKS, CDR2 YYEKEE (reference sequence). Trimming removed 0 bases at V and 4 bases at J, with 5 bases between. The CDR3 DNA reads TGTGCCAGCAGCTTGGGCGGATACAATGAGCAGTTCTTC. Its translation: CASSLGGYNEQFF.

The rearrangement joins TRBV2 to TRBJ1-1; D call uncertain. V was shortened by 4 bases and J by 5 bases, with 8 bases between the two germline ends. The CDR3 totals 12 residues. Germline CDR1 reads SNHLY; CDR2 reads FYNNEI. CDR3 in amino acids: CASSAGETEAFF. CDR3 in DNA: TGTGCCAGCAGTGCGGGTGAAACTGAAGCTTTCTTT.

This sequence joins TRBV2 and TRBJ1-2, with 10 nucleotides matching TRBD1. J lost 6 bases, V lost 6 bases, and 7 bases had no gene match. The CDR3 is 14 amino acids. The V gene's germline CDR1 is SNHLY and CDR2 FYNNEI. The CDR3 sequence is CASSLTGGLNGYTF. The CDR3 DNA reads as TGTGCCAGCAGCCTGACAGGGGGCTTGAATGGCTACACCTTC.

The J gene is TRBJ2-7, the V gene TRBV6-5, with 11 bases identical to TRBD2. This CDR3 is built from 14 residues. The V gene end was trimmed by 6 bases and the J gene end by 3 bases; junction bases not matched to a gene: 4. Germline V CDR1 and CDR2: MNHEY, SVGAGI. The CDR3 DNA sequence: TGTGCCAGCAGACGCGGACTAGCGGGCTACGAGCAGTACTTC. Residues: CASRRGLAGYEQYF.

This clone was counted between two and nine times. V and J are TRBV5-6 and TRBJ2-7; TRBD1 aligns across 7 bases. Per germline, CDR1 SGHDT and CDR2 YYEEEE. The CDR3 totals 15 residues. Trimming took 0 bases from V and 3 from J; bases not matched to a gene: 6. Here the CDR3 DNA reads TGTGCCAGCAGCTTGGCCAGACAGGGAGTCTACGAGCAGTACTTC. Protein sequence: CASSLARQGVYEQYF.

This clone came up once. The CDR3 here is CAISESAGGSTDTQYF. For the CDR3, the DNA is TGTGCCATCAGTGAGTCGGCGGGAGGTAGCACAGATACGCAGTATTTT. The V gene is TRBV10-3, the J gene TRBJ2-3; 8 nucleotides match TRBD2. CDR3 length: 16 residues. The V gene end was trimmed by 0 bases and the J gene end by 0 bases; junction bases not matched to a gene: 2. Germline CDR1 and CDR2: ENHRY and SYGVKD.

This chain joins TRBV5-1 and TRBJ2-7, with D possibly being TRBD2 (5 bases). CDR1 and CDR2 (germline): SGHRS, YFSETQ. The V and J ends lost 1 base and 4 bases respectively, with 12 bases between them. This CDR3 has 14 amino acids. CDR3 sequence: CASSLTSAEYEQYF. CDR3 nucleotides: TGCGCCAGCAGCTTGACTAGTGCCGAATACGAGCAGTACTTC.

This clone was picked up one time. J is TRBJ1-2 and V is TRBV6-2 or TRBV6-3; D gene unclear. V was pared by 5 bases and J by 5 bases, with 9 bases between. From germline, CDR1 is MNHEY and CDR2 SVGEGT. CDR3 size: 12 residues. The CDR3 region is CASSHGPYGYTF. CDR3 in DNA: TGTGCCAGCAGTCATGGGCCGTATGGCTACACCTTC.

The chain has TRBV7-3 and TRBJ2-5, with D maybe TRBD2 (5 bases). Trimming left V 1 base short and J 3 bases short, with 6 bases between. The CDR3 loop spans 13 amino acids. The germline V gene encodes CDR1 SGHTA and CDR2 FQGTGA. The chain's CDR3 is CASSLNGEETQYF. CDR3 nucleotides: TGTGCCAGCAGCTTAAACGGGGAAGAGACCCAGTACTTC.

The chain recombines TRBV27 with TRBJ2-2; D not certain. Germline V gene data show CDR1 as MNHEY and CDR2 as SMNVEV (reference sequence). The ends were cut back, 1 base at V and 7 bases at J, with 10 bases in the middle. CDR3 size: 14 residues. CDR3: CASSLLASGGELFF. Here the CDR3 DNA reads TGTGCCAGCAGTTTATTGGCGTCAGGCGGGGAGCTGTTTTTT.

This clone has more than one count but fewer than ten. The rearrangement joins TRBV27 to TRBJ2-2; 13 bases fit TRBD2. Germline CDR1 MNHEY, CDR2 SMNVEV (reference sequence). The CDR3 has 15 residues. J lost 6 bases, V lost 4 bases, and 2 bases had no gene match. The CDR3 DNA reads TGTGCCAGCAGTTGGGGGACTAGCGGGGCCGGGGAGCTGTTTTTT. Translation: CASSWGTSGAGELFF.

The chain links TRBV19 to TRBJ1-5; the D gene is possibly TRBD1 (5 bases). V lost 3 bases and J lost 7, with 13 bases in between. The CDR3 runs to 14 residues. Germline-derived CDR1 and CDR2 are LNHDA and SQIVND (reference sequence). Here the CDR3 reads CASSIGAQGQPQHF. The CDR3 bases are TGTGCCAGTAGTATTGGGGCCCAAGGGCAGCCCCAGCATTTT.

The J gene is TRBJ1-6, the V gene TRBV5-1; tentative D call: TRBD1 (6 bases). Between the trimmed V and J ends, which lost 3 bases and 9 bases, there was a span of 19 bases. Germline CDR1 reads SGHRS; CDR2 reads YFSETQ. This CDR3 region has 16 residues. CDR3 residues: CASSWDTRGRSSPLHF. The CDR3 DNA sequence: TGCGCCAGCAGCTGGGACACCCGGGGCCGGAGTTCACCCCTCCACTTT.

This clone was counted between two and nine times. V and J are TRBV2 and TRBJ2-7, with 14 bases lining up with TRBD2. Germline V gene data show CDR1 as SNHLY and CDR2 as FYNNEI. The length of the CDR3 is 15 residues. The junction had 4 bases not matched to a gene; V was cut back by 7 bases and J by 2 bases. This chain's CDR3 is CASIPTSGRAYEQYF. The CDR3 coding sequence is TGTGCCAGCATCCCGACTAGCGGGAGGGCCTACGAGCAGTACTTC.

A single count supports this clone. The chain joins TRBV19 to TRBJ1-2; no firm D call. V was pared by 7 bases and J by 0 bases, with 18 bases between. Germline CDR1 reads LNHDA; CDR2 reads SQIVND (reference sequence). The CDR3 totals 16 residues. CDR3 residues: CASTPEGSPSNYGYTF. CDR3 DNA sequence: TGTGCCAGTACCCCCGAGGGCTCCCCATCTAACTATGGCTACACCTTC.

This sequence joins TRBV9 and TRBJ2-1; 8 bases are a match to TRBD1. Germline V CDR1 and CDR2: SGDLS, YYNGEE. J lost 6 bases, V lost 6 bases, and 11 bases had no gene match. The CDR3 totals 15 residues. In DNA, the CDR3 is TGTGCCAGCACCGAGGGACAGGCAAAATCCAATGAGCAGTTCTTC. As protein: CASTEGQAKSNEQFF.

The chain is built from TRBV5-1 and TRBJ2-7, with 8 nucleotides matching TRBD1. Germline V gives CDR1 SGHRS, CDR2 YFSETQ. V was pared by 0 bases and J by 3 bases, with 8 bases of the junction left unmatched. The CDR3 contains 16 residues. The CDR3 is CASSLAAGTGLYEQYF. CDR3 coding DNA: TGCGCCAGCAGCTTGGCCGCCGGGACAGGACTCTACGAGCAGTACTTC. Looking up the rest from reference TRBV5-1 and TRBJ2-7 gives the full variable domain: KAGVTQTPRYLIKTRGQQVTLSCSPISGHRSVSWYQQTPGQGLQFLFEYFSETQRNKGNFPGRFSGRQFSNSRSEMNVSTLELGDSALYLCASSLAAGTGLYEQYFGPGTRLTVT.

The chain uses TRBV29-1 and TRBJ2-3; 11 bases agree with TRBD2. This CDR3 spans 16 amino acids. Germline V gives CDR1 SQVTM, CDR2 ANQGSEA. V gave up 5 bases and J gave up 0 bases; unmatched junction bases: 7. Here the CDR3 reads CSVPLTSGGSTDTQYF. The CDR3 DNA is TGCAGCGTTCCGCTAACTAGCGGGGGTAGCACAGATACGCAGTATTTT.

V and J are TRBV11-3 and TRBJ2-1; tentative D call: TRBD1 (6 bases). Deletions cut 5 bases from V and 0 bases from J, with 8 bases between. The CDR3 has 14 residues. In germline, CDR1 is SGHNT, CDR2 YENEEA. The CDR3, as DNA: TGTGCCAGCAGCCAGGACAGCTCCTACAATGAGCAGTTCTTC. Translation gives CASSQDSSYNEQFF.